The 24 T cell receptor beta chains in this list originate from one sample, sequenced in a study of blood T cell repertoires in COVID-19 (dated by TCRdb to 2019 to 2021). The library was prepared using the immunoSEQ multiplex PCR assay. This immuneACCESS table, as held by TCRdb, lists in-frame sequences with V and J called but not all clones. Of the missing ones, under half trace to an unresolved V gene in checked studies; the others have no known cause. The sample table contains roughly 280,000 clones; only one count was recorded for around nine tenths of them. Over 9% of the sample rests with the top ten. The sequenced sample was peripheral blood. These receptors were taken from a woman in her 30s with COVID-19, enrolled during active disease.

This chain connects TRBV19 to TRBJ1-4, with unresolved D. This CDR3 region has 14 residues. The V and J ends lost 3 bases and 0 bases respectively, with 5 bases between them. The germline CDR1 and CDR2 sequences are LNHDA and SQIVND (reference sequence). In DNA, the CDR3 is TGTGCCAGTAGTATTTTCGCAACTAATGAAAAACTGTTTTTT. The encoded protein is CASSIFATNEKLFF.

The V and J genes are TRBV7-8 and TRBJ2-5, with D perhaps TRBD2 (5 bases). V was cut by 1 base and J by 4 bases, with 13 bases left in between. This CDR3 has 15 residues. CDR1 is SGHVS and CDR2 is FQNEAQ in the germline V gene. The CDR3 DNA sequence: TGTGCCAGCAGCTTAGAGGAGAGGGATTTAGAGACCCAGTACTTC. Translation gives CASSLEERDLETQYF.

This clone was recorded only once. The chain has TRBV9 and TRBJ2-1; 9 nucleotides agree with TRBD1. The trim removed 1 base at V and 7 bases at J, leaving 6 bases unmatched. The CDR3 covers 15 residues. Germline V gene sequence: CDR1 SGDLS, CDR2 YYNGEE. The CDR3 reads CASSVQTGTGNEQFF. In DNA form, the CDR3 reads TGTGCCAGCAGCGTACAAACCGGGACAGGGAATGAGCAGTTCTTC.

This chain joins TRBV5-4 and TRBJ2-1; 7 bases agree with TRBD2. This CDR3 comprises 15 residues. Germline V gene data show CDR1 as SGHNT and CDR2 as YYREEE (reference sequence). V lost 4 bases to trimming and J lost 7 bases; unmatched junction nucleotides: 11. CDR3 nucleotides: TGTGCCAGCAGCCCCCGGACTAGTGCCTCGAATGAGCAGTTCTTC. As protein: CASSPRTSASNEQFF.

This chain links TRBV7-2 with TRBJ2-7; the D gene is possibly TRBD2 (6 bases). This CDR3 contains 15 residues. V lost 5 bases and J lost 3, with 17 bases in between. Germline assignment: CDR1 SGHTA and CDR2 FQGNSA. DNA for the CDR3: TGTGCCAGCAGCCCTGGGGGTAGCGGTCTCTACGAGCAGTACTTC. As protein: CASSPGGSGLYEQYF. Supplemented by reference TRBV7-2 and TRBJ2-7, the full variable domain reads GAGVSQSPSNKVTEKGKDVELRCDPISGHTALYWYRQSLGQGLEFLIYFQGNSAPDKSGLPSDRFSAERTGGSVSTLTIQRTQQEDSAVYLCASSPGGSGLYEQYFGPGTRLTVT.

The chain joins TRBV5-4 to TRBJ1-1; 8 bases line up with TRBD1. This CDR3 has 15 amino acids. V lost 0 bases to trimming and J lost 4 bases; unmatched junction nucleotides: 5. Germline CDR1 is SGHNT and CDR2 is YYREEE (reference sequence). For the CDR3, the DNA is TGTGCCAGCAGCTTGGGGCAGGGGGCTTTCACTGAAGCTTTCTTT. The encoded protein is CASSLGQGAFTEAFF.

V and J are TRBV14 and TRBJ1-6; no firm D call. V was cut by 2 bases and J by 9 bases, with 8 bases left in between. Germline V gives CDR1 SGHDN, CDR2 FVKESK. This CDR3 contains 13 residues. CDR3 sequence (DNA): TGTGCCAGCAGCCAATCCGGGGTTTCACCCCTCCACTTT. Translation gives CASSQSGVSPLHF.

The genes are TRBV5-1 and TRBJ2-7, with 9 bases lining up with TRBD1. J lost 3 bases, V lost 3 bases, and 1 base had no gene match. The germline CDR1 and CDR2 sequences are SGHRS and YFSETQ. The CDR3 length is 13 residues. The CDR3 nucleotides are TGCGCCAGCAGCTCGGGACAGGGCTACGAGCAGTACTTC. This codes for CASSSGQGYEQYF.

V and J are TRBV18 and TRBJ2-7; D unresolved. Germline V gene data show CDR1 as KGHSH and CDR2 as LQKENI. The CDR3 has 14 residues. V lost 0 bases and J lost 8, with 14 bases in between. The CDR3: CASSPPGLPEQQYF. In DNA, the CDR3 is TGTGCCAGCTCACCACCCGGTTTACCTGAGCAGCAGTACTTC. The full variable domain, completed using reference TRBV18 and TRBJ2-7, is NAGVMQNPRHLVRRRGQEARLRCSPMKGHSHVYWYRQLPEEGLKFMVYLQKENIIDESGMPKERFSAEFPKEGPSILRIQQVVRGDSAAYFCASSPPGLPEQQYFGPGTRLTVT.

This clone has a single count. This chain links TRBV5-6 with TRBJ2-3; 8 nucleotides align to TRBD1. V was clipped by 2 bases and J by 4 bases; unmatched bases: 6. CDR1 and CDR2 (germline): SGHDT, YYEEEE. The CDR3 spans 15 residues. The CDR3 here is CASSFAGGLSDTQYF. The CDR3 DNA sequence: TGTGCCAGCAGCTTTGCAGGGGGCCTTTCAGATACGCAGTATTTT.

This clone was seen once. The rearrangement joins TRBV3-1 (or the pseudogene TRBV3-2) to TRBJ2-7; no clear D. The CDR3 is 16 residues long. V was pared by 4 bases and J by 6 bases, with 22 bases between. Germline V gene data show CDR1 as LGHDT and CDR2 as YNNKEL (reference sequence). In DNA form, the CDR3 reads TGTGCCAGCAGCCGCACCCTAGAGTCCTTCGCTACCGAGCAGTACTTC. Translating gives CASSRTLESFATEQYF.

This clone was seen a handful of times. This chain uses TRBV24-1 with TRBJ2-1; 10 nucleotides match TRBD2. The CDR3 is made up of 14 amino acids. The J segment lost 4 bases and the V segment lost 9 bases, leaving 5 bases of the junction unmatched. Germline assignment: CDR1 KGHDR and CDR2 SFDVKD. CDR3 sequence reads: CATQLSGRYNEQFF. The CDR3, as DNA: TGTGCCACCCAACTTAGCGGGAGGTACAATGAGCAGTTCTTC.

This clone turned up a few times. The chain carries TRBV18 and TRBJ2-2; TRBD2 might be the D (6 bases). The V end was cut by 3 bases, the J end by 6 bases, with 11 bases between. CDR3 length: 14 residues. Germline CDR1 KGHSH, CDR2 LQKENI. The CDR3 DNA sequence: TGTGCCAGCTCACCCCCTTTAGCGGCCGGGGAGCTGTTTTTT. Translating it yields CASSPPLAAGELFF.

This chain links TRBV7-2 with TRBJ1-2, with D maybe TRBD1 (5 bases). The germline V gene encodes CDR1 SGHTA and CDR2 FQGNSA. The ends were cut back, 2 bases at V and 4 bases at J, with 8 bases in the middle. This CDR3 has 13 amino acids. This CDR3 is CASSLRGTYGYTF. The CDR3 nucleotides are TGTGCCAGCAGCTTACGGGGGACCTATGGCTACACCTTC. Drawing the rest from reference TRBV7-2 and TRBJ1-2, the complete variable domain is GAGVSQSPSNKVTEKGKDVELRCDPISGHTALYWYRQSLGQGLEFLIYFQGNSAPDKSGLPSDRFSAERTGGSVSTLTIQRTQQEDSAVYLCASSLRGTYGYTFGSGTRLTVV.

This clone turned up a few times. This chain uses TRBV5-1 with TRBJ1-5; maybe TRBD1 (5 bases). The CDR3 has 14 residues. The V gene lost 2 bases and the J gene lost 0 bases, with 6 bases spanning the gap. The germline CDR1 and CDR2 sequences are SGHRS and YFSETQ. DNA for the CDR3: TGCGCCAGCAGCTTAGGGGCTAGCAATCAGCCCCAGCATTTT. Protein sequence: CASSLGASNQPQHF.

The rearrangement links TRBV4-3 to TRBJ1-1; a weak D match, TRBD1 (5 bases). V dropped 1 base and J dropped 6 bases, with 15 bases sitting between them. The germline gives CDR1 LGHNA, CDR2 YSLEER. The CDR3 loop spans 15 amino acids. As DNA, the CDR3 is TGCGCCAGCAGCCAAGGGGCCTGGGGCGCCGCTGAAGCTTTCTTT. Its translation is CASSQGAWGAAEAFF.

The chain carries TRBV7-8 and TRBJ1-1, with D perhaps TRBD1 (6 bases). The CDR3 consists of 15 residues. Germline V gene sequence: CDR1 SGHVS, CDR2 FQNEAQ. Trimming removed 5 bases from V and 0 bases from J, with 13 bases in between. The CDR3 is CASSPPRGLNTEAFF. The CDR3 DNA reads TGTGCCAGCAGCCCCCCCAGGGGCTTGAACACTGAAGCTTTCTTT. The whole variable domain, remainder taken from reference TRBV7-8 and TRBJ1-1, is GAGVSQSPRYKVAKRGQDVALRCDPISGHVSLFWYQQALGQGPEFLTYFQNEAQLDKSGLPSDRFFAERPEGSVSTLKIQRTQQEDSAVYLCASSPPRGLNTEAFFGQGTRLTVV.

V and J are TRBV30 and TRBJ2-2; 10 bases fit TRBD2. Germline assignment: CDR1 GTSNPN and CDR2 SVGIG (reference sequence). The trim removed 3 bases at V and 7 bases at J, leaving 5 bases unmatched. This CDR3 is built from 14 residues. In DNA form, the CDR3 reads TGTGCCTGGAGGGTAGCGGGAGGAATCGGGGAGCTGTTTTTT. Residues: CAWRVAGGIGELFF. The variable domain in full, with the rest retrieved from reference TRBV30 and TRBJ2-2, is SQTIHQWPATLVQPVGSPLSLECTVEGTSNPNLYWYRQAAGRGLQLLFYSVGIGQISSEVPQNLSASRPQDRQFILSSKKLLLSDSGFYLCAWRVAGGIGELFFGEGSRLTVL.

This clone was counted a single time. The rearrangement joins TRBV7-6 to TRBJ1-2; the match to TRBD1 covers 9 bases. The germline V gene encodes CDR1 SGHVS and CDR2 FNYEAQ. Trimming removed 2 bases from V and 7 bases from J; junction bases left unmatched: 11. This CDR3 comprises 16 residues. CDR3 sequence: CASSLTPDRGSGGYTF. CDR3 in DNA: TGTGCCAGCAGCTTAACCCCGGACAGGGGATCCGGTGGCTACACCTTC.

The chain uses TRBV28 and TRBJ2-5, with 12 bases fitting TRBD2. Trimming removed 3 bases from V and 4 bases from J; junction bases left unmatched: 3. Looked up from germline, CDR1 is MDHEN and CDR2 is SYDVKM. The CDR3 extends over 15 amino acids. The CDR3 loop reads CASSFLAGGRETQYF. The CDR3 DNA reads TGTGCCAGCAGTTTTCTAGCGGGAGGGCGAGAGACCCAGTACTTC. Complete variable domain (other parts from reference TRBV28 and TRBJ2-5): DVKVTQSSRYLVKRTGEKVFLECVQDMDHENMFWYRQDPGLGLRLIYFSYDVKMKEKGDIPEGYSVSREKKERFSLILESASTNQTSMYLCASSFLAGGRETQYFGPGTRLLVL.

CDR3: CASSRVGLANTGELFF. DNA of the CDR3: TGTGCCAGCTCTAGGGTAGGACTAGCCAACACCGGGGAGCTGTTTTTT. The chain links TRBV11-2 to TRBJ2-2, with 8 bases lining up with TRBD2. The CDR3 is 16 residues long. Germline CDR1 reads SGHAT; CDR2 reads FQNNGV. Trimming at V came to 8 bases and at J to 2 bases, leaving 10 bases not matched to a gene.

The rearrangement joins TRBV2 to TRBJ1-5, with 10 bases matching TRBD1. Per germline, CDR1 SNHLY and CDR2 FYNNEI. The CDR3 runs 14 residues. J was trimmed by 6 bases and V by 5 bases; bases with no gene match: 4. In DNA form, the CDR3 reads TGTGCCAGCAGTCGGACAGGGGGTATTCAGCCCCAGCATTTT. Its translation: CASSRTGGIQPQHF.

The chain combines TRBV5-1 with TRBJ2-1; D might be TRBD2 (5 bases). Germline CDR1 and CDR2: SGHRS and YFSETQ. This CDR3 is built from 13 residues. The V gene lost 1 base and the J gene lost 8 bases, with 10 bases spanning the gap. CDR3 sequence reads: CASSLTSRDEQFF. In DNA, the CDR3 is TGCGCCAGCAGCTTGACTAGTAGAGATGAGCAGTTCTTC.

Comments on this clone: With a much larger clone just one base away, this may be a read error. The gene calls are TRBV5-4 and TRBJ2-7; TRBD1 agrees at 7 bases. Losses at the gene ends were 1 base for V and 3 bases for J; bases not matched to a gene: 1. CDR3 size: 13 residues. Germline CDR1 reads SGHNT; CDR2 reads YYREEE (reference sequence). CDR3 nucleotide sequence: TGTGCCAGCAGCTTGACAGGGGACTACGAGCAGTACTTC. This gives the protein CASSLTGDYEQYF. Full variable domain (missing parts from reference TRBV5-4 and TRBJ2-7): ETGVTQSPTHLIKTRGQQVTLRCSSQSGHNTVSWYQQALGQGPQFIFQYYREEENGRGNFPPRFSGLQFPNYSSELNVNALELDDSALYLCASSLTGDYEQYFGPGTRLTVT.